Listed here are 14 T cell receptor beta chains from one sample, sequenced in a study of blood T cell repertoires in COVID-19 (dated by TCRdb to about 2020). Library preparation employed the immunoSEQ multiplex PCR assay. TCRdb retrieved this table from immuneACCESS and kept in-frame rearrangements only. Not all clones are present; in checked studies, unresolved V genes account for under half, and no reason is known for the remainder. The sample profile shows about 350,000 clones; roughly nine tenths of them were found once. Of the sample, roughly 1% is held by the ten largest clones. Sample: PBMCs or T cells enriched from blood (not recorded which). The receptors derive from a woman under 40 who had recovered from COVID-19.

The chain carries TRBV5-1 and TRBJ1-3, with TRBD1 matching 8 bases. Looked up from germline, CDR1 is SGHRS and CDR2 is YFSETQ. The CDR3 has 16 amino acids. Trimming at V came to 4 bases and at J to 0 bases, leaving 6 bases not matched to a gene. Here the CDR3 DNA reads TGCGCCAGCAGCCCGGGACAGGCCTACTCTGGAAACACCATATATTTT. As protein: CASSPGQAYSGNTIYF.

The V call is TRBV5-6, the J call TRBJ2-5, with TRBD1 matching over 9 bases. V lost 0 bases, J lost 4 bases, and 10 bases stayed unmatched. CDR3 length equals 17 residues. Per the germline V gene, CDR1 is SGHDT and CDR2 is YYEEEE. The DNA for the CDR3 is TGTGCCAGCAGCTTGGCCTTCGGGACAGGGCTTCGAGAGACCCAGTACTTC. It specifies CASSLAFGTGLRETQYF.

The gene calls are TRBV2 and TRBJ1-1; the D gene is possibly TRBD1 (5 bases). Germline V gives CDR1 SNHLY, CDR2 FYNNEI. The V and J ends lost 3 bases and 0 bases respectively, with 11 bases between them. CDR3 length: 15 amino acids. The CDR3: CASSEGRALNTEAFF. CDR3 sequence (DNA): TGTGCCAGCAGTGAGGGCAGGGCCTTGAACACTGAAGCTTTCTTT.

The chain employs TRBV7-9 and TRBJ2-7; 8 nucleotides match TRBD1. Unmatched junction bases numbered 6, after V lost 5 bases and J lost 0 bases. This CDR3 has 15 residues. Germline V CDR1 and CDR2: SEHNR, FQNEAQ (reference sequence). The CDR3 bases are TGTGCCAGCAGCCGGACAGGGACCAGCTCCTACGAGCAGTACTTC. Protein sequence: CASSRTGTSSYEQYF.

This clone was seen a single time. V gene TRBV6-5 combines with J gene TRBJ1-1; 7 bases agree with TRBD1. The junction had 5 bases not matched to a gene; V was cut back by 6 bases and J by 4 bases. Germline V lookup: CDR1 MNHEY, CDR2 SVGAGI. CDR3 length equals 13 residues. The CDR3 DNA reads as TGTGCCAGCAGAAGACAGGGACGCACTGAAGCTTTCTTT. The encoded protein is CASRRQGRTEAFF.

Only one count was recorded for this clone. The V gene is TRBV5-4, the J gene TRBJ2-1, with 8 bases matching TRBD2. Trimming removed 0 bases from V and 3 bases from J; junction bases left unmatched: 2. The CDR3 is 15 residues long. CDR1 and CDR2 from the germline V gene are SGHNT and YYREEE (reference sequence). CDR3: CASSLAGGGYNEQFF. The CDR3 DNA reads TGTGCCAGCAGCTTGGCCGGGGGGGGCTACAATGAGCAGTTCTTC. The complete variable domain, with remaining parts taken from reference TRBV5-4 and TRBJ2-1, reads ETGVTQSPTHLIKTRGQQVTLRCSSQSGHNTVSWYQQALGQGPQFIFQYYREEENGRGNFPPRFSGLQFPNYSSELNVNALELDDSALYLCASSLAGGGYNEQFFGPGTRLTVL.

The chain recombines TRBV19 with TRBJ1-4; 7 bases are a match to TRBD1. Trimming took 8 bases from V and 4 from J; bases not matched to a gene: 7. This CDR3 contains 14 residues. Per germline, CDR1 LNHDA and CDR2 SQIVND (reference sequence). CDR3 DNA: TGTGCCAGTGGACCGACAGGGTATAATGAAAAACTGTTTTTT. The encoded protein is CASGPTGYNEKLFF. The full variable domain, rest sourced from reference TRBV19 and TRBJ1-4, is DGGITQSPKYLFRKEGQNVTLSCEQNLNHDAMYWYRQDPGQGLRLIYYSQIVNDFQKGDIAEGYSVSREKKESFPLTVTSAQKNPTAFYLCASGPTGYNEKLFFGSGTQLSVL.

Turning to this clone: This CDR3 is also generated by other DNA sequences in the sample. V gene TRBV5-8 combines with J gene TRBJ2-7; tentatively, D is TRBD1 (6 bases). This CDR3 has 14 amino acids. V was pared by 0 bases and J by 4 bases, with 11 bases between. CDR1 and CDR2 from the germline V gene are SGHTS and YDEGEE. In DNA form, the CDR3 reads TGTGCCAGCAGCTTGGACCCGACAGGTTACGAGCAGTACTTC. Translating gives CASSLDPTGYEQYF.

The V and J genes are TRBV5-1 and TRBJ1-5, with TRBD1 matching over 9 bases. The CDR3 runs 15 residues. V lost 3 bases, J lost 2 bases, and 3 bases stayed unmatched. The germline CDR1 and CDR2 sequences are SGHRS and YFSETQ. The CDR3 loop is CASSYRGLRNQPQHF. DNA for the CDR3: TGCGCCAGCAGCTACAGGGGGCTACGCAATCAGCCCCAGCATTTT.

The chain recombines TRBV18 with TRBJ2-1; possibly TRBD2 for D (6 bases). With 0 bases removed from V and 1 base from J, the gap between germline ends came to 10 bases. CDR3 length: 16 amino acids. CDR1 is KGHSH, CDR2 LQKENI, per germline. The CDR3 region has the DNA TGTGCCAGCTCACCACCGGGGGGAGTATCCTACAATGAGCAGTTCTTC. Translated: CASSPPGGVSYNEQFF.

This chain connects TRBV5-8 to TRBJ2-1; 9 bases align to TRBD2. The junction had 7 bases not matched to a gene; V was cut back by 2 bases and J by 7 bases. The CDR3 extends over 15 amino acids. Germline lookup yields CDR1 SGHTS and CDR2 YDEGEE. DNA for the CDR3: TGTGCCAGCAGCTTTTCGCGGGGGGGCCCTAATGAGCAGTTCTTC. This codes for CASSFSRGGPNEQFF. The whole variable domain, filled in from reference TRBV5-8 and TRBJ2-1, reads EAGVTQSPTHLIKTRGQQATLRCSPISGHTSVYWYQQALGLGLQFLLWYDEGEERNRGNFPPRFSGRQFPNYSSELNVNALELEDSALYLCASSFSRGGPNEQFFGPGTRLTVL.

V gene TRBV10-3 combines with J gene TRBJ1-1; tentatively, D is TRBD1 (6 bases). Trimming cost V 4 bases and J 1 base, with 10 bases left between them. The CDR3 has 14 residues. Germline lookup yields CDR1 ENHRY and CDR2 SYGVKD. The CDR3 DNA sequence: TGTGCCATCAGTGCGACAGGAGGGAACACTGAAGCTTTCTTT. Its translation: CAISATGGNTEAFF.

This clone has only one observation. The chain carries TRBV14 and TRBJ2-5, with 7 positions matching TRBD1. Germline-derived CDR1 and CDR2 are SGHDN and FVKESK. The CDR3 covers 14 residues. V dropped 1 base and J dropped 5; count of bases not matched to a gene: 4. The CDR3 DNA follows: TGTGCCAGCAGCCAAGTCTTAGGGGGCGAGACCCAGTACTTC. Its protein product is CASSQVLGGETQYF.

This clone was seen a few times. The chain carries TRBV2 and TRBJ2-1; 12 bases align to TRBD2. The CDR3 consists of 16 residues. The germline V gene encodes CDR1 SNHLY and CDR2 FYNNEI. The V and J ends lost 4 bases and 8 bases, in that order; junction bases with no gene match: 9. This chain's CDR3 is CASSARTSGVIHEQFF. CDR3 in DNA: TGTGCCAGCAGTGCCCGGACTAGCGGGGTCATCCATGAGCAGTTCTTC.